These 15 T cell receptor beta chains came from one sample sequenced in a study of cytomegalovirus exposure and HLA in healthy donors (dated by TCRdb to 2016 to 2017). Library method: the immunoSEQ multiplex PCR assay. TCRdb re-hosts the immuneACCESS table, in-frame sequences only. Its copies lack some clones; in the studies checked, an unresolved V gene accounts for under half of them, and the cause for the rest is not known. Counted in this sample were 150,000 or so clones; 75% to 90% of them appeared once. About 22% of the sample belongs to the ten largest clones. The sample was PBMCs. The receptors stem from a man between 18 and 35 years old in good health and CMV-seropositive.

The chain recombines TRBV14 with TRBJ2-1; possibly TRBD2 for D (6 bases). The ends were cut back, 1 base at V and 8 bases at J, with 9 bases in the middle. Germline V CDR1 and CDR2: SGHDN, FVKESK. The CDR3 is 13 amino acids. The CDR3 DNA follows: TGTGCCAGCAGCCAAGGCTGGGGGGATGAGCAGTTCTTC. This encodes CASSQGWGDEQFF.

This clone was seen once. The chain is built from TRBV27 and TRBJ2-7, with a tentative D call TRBD2 (5 bases). In germline, CDR1 is MNHEY, CDR2 SMNVEV (reference sequence). This CDR3 is built from 14 residues. The V end lost 4 bases, the J end lost 2 bases, and 12 bases lay between the germline ends. For the CDR3, the DNA is TGTGCCAGCAGTTCACTAGGGCAGCCCTACGAGCAGTACTTC. As protein: CASSSLGQPYEQYF.

The chain is built from TRBV6-5 and TRBJ2-7, with TRBD2 as a possible D gene (6 bases). Germline V gene data show CDR1 as MNHEY and CDR2 as SVGAGI. The CDR3 contains 15 residues. The germline V and J ends were trimmed by 6 bases and 4 bases, with 19 bases remaining between them. The CDR3 nucleotides are TGTGCCAGCAGCCCCACGGGACCGGGGGTATACGAGCAGTACTTC. Translated, it gives CASSPTGPGVYEQYF.

The chain has TRBV6-5 and TRBJ1-1, with D perhaps TRBD1 (5 bases). Trimming pared 2 bases from V and 1 base from J, leaving 8 bases between. This CDR3 contains 14 residues. Germline V CDR1 and CDR2: MNHEY, SVGAGI. The CDR3 here is CASSYRGQNTEAFF. CDR3 nucleotide sequence: TGTGCCAGCAGTTACCGCGGACAGAACACTGAAGCTTTCTTT.

The chain joins TRBV25-1 to TRBJ2-3; D is uncertain. Germline V gene sequence: CDR1 MGHDK, CDR2 SYGVNS. With 5 bases removed from V and 2 bases from J, the gap between germline ends came to 8 bases. This CDR3 is built from 13 residues. The CDR3 loop is CASSQEVTDTQYF. For the CDR3, the DNA is TGTGCCAGCAGTCAAGAGGTCACAGATACGCAGTATTTT. Supplemented by reference TRBV25-1 and TRBJ2-3, the full variable domain reads EADIYQTPRYLVIGTGKKITLECSQTMGHDKMYWYQQDPGMELHLIHYSYGVNSTEKGDLSSESTVSRIRTEHFPLTLESARPSHTSQYLCASSQEVTDTQYFGPGTRLTVL.

J is TRBJ1-1 and V is TRBV19; 10 nucleotides align to TRBD1. CDR3 length: 16 residues. Per the germline V gene, CDR1 is LNHDA and CDR2 is SQIVND (reference sequence). Trimming at V came to 7 bases and at J to 0 bases, leaving 8 bases not matched to a gene. CDR3 DNA: TGTGCCAGTAACGGGGGACAGGGGAATTTGAACACTGAAGCTTTCTTT. Amino acids: CASNGGQGNLNTEAFF. Filled out from reference TRBV19 and TRBJ1-1, the complete variable domain reads DGGITQSPKYLFRKEGQNVTLSCEQNLNHDAMYWYRQDPGQGLRLIYYSQIVNDFQKGDIAEGYSVSREKKESFPLTVTSAQKNPTAFYLCASNGGQGNLNTEAFFGQGTRLTVV.

The DNA of the CDR3 is TGCGCCAGCAGCCAAGGTCGGGCTAGCGGGAGGAACGAGCAGTACTTC. The encoded protein is CASSQGRASGRNEQYF. The genes are TRBV4-1 and TRBJ2-7; 11 positions agree with TRBD2. Germline CDR1 MGHRA, CDR2 YSYEKL. Trimming took 1 base from V and 5 from J; bases not matched to a gene: 7. The CDR3 runs 16 residues.

The chain recombines TRBV7-3 with TRBJ2-7; 11 nucleotides line up with TRBD2. The germline V gene encodes CDR1 SGHTA and CDR2 FQGTGA. The CDR3 totals 13 residues. V dropped 4 bases and J dropped 12; count of bases not matched to a gene: 8. CDR3 nucleotides: TGTGCCAGCAGCTCGACTAGCGGGACTAGGCTGTACTTC. Its translation is CASSSTSGTRLYF.

The genes are TRBV9 and TRBJ1-2; a possible D gene is TRBD1 (6 bases). Germline V gene data show CDR1 as SGDLS and CDR2 as YYNGEE. The CDR3 totals 15 residues. Trimming left V 4 bases short and J 2 bases short, with 15 bases between. CDR3 bases: TGTGCCAGCAGCCCCCTCGGGACAAGAAACTATGGCTACACCTTC. As protein: CASSPLGTRNYGYTF.

This clone was detected once. The V call is TRBV4-1, the J call TRBJ1-2, with D tentatively TRBD1 (6 bases). This CDR3 contains 14 residues. Trimming left V 1 base short and J 5 bases short, with 11 bases between. CDR1 is MGHRA, CDR2 YSYEKL, per germline. The DNA of the CDR3 is TGCGCCAGCAGCCAAGTTCGGGACAAGTATGGCTACACCTTC. Its translation: CASSQVRDKYGYTF.

The V and J genes are TRBV11-3 and TRBJ1-1, with 7 bases matching TRBD1. The CDR3 is 15 amino acids. Trimming at V came to 1 base and at J to 1 base, leaving 3 bases not matched to a gene. Germline V gives CDR1 SGHNT, CDR2 YENEEA. The CDR3 region is CASSLGTGENTEAFF. CDR3 sequence (DNA): TGTGCCAGCAGCTTAGGGACAGGAGAGAACACTGAAGCTTTCTTT. Using reference TRBV11-3 and TRBJ1-1 for the parts outside the CDR3, the full variable domain is EAGVVQSPRYKIIEKKQPVAFWCNPISGHNTLYWYLQNLGQGPELLIRYENEEAVDDSQLPKDRFSAERLKGVDSTLKIQPAELGDSAVYLCASSLGTGENTEAFFGQGTRLTVV.

This rearrangement joins TRBV5-1 to TRBJ1-4; D gene unclear. The CDR3 runs 15 residues. V gave up 2 bases and J gave up 4 bases, with 12 bases separating them. Germline V gene data show CDR1 as SGHRS and CDR2 as YFSETQ. The CDR3 DNA sequence: TGCGCCAGCAGCTTCCGGGATCGGATTAATGAAAAACTGTTTTTT. Residues: CASSFRDRINEKLFF.

Many counts were recorded for this clone. This chain's CDR3 is CASSTRLLYGYTF. DNA for the CDR3: TGTGCCAGCAGCACCCGACTGCTCTATGGCTACACCTTC. The chain is built from TRBV21-1 and TRBJ1-2. TRBV21-1 is assigned pseudogene status. This CDR3 has 13 residues.

The chain recombines TRBV18 with TRBJ1-2, with 11 bases identical to TRBD1. This CDR3 spans 13 amino acids. From germline, CDR1 is KGHSH and CDR2 LQKENI. Trimming at V came to 3 bases and at J to 8 bases, leaving 2 bases not matched to a gene. DNA of the CDR3: TGTGCCAGCTCACCGGACAGGGGGCGCGGCTACACCTTC. It translates to CASSPDRGRGYTF.

CDR3 nucleotides: TGTGCCAGCAGCTTCGGGAGCTCTGGAAACACCATATATTTT. This encodes CASSFGSSGNTIYF. The chain recombines TRBV5-4 with TRBJ1-3, with D hard to call. CDR1 SGHNT and CDR2 YYREEE come from the germline V gene (reference sequence). The V end was cut by 2 bases, the J end by 0 bases, with 6 bases between. CDR3 length equals 14 residues.